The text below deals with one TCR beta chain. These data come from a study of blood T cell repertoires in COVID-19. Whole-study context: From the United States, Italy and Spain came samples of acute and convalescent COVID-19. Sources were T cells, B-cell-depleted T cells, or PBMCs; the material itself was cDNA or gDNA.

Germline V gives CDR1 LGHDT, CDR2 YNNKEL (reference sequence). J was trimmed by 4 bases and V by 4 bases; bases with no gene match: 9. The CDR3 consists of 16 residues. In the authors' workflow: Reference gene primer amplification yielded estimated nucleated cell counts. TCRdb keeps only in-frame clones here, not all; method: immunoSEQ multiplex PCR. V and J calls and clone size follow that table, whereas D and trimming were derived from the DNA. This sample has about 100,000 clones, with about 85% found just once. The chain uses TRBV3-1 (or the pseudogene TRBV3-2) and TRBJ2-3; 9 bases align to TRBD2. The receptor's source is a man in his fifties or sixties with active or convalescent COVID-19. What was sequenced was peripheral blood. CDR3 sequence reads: CASSLKTSGMSDTQYF. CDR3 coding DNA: TGTGCCAGCAGCCTTAAGACTAGCGGCATGTCAGATACGCAGTATTTT.